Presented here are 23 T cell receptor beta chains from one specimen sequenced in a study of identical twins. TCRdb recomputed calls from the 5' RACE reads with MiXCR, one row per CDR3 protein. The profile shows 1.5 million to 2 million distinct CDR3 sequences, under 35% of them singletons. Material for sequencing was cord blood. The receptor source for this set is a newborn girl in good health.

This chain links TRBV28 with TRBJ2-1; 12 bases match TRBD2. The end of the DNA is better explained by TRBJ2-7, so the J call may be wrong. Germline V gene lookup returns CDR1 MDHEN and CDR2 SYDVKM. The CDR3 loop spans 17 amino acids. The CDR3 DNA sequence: TGTGCCAGCAGTTCCTCTAGCGGGAGGGTCCCCTACAATGAGCAGTACTTC. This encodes CASSSSSGRVPYNEQYF.

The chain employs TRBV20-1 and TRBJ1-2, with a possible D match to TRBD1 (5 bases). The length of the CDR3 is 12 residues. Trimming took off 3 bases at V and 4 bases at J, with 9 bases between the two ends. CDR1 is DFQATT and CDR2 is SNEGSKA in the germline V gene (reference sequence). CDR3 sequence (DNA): TGCAGTGCTAGCAAGGGGTCCTATGGCTACACCTTC. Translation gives CSASKGSYGYTF.

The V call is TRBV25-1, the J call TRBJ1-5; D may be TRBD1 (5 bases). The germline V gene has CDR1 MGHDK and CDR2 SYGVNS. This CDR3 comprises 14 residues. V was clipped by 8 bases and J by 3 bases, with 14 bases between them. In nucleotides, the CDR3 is TGTGCCAGCCAGGGCGGACTTTACAATCAGCCCCAGCATTTT. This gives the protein CASQGGLYNQPQHF.

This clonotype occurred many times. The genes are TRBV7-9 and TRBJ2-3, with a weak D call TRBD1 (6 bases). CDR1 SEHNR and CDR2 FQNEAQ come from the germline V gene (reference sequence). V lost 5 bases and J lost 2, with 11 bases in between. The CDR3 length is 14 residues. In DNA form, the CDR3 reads TGTGCCAGCAGCCGACGGGACAACACAGATACGCAGTATTTT. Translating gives CASSRRDNTDTQYF.

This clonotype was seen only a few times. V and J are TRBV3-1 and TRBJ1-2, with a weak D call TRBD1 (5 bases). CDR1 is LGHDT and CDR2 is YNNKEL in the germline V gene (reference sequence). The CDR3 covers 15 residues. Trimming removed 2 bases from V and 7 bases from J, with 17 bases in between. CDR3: CASSQTTKYGTGYTF. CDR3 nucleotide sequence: TGTGCCAGCAGCCAAACTACCAAGTACGGGACTGGCTACACCTTC. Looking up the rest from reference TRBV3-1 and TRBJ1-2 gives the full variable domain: DTAVSQTPKYLVTQMGNDKSIKCEQNLGHDTMYWYKQDSKKFLKIMFSYNNKELIINETVPNRFSPKSPDKAHLNLHINSLELGDSAVYFCASSQTTKYGTGYTFGSGTRLTVV.

The CDR3 loop reads CSAAELAALGLGGELFF. For the CDR3, the DNA is TGCAGTGCTGCAGAACTAGCGGCCCTGGGCCTTGGCGGGGAGCTGTTTTTT. The rearrangement links TRBV20-1 to TRBJ2-2; 8 bases are shared with TRBD2. Germline CDR1 and CDR2: DFQATT and SNEGSKA (reference sequence). The CDR3 has 17 residues. The J segment lost 7 bases and the V segment lost 5 bases, leaving 18 bases of the junction unmatched.

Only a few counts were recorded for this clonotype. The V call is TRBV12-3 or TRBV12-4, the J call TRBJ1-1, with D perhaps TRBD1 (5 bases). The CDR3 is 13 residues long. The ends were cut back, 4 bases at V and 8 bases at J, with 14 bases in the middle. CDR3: CASSYRKLGEAFF. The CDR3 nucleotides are TGTGCCAGCAGTTACAGGAAGTTGGGGGAAGCTTTCTTT.

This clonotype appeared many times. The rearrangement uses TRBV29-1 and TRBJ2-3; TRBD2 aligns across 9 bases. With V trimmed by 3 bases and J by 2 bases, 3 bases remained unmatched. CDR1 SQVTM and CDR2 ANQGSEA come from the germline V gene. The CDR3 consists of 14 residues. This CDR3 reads CSVDLAGTTDTQYF. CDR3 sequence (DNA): TGCAGCGTTGACCTAGCGGGGACCACAGATACGCAGTATTTT.

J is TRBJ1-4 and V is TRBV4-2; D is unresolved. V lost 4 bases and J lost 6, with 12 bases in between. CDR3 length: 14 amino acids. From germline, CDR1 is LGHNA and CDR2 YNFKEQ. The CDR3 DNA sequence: TGTGCCAGCAGCCCACAATGGACGGATGAAAAACTGTTTTTT. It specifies CASSPQWTDEKLFF.

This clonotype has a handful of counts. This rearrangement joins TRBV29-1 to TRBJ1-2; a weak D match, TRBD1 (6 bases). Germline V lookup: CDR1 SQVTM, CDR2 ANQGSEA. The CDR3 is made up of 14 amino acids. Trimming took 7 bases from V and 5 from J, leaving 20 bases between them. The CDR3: CSGHQILGQYGYTF. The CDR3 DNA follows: TGCAGCGGTCATCAGATACTTGGACAGTATGGCTACACCTTC.

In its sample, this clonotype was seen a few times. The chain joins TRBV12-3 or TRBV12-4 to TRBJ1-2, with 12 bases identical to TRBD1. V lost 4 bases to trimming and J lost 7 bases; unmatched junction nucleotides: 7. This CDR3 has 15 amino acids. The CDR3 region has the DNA TGTGCCAGCAGTTCCGCCGGGACAGGGGGCTCTGGCTACACCTTC. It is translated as CASSSAGTGGSGYTF.

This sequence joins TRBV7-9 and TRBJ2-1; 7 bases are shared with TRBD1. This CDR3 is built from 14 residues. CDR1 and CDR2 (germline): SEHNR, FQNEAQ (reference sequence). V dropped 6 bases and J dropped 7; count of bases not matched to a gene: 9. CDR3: CASRNPLRGNEQFF. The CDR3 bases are TGTGCCAGCAGGAATCCGCTCAGGGGGAATGAGCAGTTCTTC.

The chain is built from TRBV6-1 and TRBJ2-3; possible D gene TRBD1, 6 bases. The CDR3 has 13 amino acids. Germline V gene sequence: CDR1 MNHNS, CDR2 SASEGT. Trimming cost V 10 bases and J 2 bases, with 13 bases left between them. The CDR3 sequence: CATRGVDTDTQYF. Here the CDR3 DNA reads TGTGCCACCAGGGGCGTGGACACAGATACGCAGTATTTT.

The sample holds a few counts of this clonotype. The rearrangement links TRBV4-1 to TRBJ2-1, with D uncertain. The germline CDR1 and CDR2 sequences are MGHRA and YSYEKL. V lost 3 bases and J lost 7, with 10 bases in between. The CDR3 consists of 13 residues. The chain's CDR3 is CASSQITTNEQFF. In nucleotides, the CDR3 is TGCGCCAGCAGCCAGATAACTACGAATGAGCAGTTCTTC.

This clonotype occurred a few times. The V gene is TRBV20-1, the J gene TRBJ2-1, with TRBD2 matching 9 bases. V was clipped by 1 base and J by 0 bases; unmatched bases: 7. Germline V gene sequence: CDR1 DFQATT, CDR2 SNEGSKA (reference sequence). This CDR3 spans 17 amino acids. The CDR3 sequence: CSARGLAVMSSYNEQFF. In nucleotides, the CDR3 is TGCAGTGCTAGAGGACTAGCGGTCATGAGCTCCTACAATGAGCAGTTCTTC.

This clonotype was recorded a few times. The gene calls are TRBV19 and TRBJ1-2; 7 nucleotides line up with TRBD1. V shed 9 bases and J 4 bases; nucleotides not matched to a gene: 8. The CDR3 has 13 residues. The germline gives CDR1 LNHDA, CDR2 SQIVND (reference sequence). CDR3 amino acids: CASVTGVVYGYTF. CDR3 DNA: TGTGCCAGCGTAACAGGGGTGGTCTATGGCTACACCTTC.

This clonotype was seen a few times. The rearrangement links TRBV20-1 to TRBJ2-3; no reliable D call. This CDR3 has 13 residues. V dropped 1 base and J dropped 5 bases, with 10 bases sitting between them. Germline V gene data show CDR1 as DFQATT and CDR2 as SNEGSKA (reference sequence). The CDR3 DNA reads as TGCAGTGCTAGAGTTCCCTATCAAGATACGCAGTATTTT. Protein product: CSARVPYQDTQYF.

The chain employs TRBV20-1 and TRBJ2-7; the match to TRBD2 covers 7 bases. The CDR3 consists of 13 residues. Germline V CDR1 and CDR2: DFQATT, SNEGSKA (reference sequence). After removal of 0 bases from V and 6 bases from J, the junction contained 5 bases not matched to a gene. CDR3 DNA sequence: TGCAGTGCTAGAGATCGGGGAGGGAGCGAGCAGTACTTC. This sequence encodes CSARDRGGSEQYF.

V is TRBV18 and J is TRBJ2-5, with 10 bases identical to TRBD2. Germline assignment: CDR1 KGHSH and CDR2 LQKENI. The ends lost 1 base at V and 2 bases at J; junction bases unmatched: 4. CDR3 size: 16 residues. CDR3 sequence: CASSPLPSGGQETQYF. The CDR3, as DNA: TGTGCCAGCTCACCACTTCCTAGCGGGGGACAAGAGACCCAGTACTTC.

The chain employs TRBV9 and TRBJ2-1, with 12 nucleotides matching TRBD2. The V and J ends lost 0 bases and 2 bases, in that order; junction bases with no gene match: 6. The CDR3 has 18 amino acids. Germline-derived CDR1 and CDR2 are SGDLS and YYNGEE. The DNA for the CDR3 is TGTGCCAGCAGCGTAGCTCCTAGCGGGAGGGCCCCCTACAATGAGCAGTTCTTC. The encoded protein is CASSVAPSGRAPYNEQFF. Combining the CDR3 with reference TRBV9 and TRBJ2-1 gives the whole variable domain DSGVTQTPKHLITATGQRVTLRCSPRSGDLSVYWYQQSLDQGLQFLIQYYNGEERAKGNILERFSAQQFPDLHSELNLSSLELGDSALYFCASSVAPSGRAPYNEQFFGPGTRLTVL.

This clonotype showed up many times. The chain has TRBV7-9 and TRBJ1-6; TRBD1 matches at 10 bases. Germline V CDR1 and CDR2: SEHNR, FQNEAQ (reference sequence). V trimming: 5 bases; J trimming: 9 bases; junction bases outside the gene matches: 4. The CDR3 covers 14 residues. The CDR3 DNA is TGTGCCAGCAGCCGCCGGGACAGGGGTTCACCCCTCCACTTT. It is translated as CASSRRDRGSPLHF.

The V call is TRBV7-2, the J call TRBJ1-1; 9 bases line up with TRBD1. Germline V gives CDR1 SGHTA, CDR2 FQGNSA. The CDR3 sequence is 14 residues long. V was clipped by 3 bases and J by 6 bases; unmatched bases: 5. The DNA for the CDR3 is TGTGCCAGCAGCTTTGACAGGGGGGTTCCTGAAGCTTTCTTT. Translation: CASSFDRGVPEAFF. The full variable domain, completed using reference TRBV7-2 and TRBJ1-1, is GAGVSQSPSNKVTEKGKDVELRCDPISGHTALYWYRQSLGQGLEFLIYFQGNSAPDKSGLPSDRFSAERTGGSVSTLTIQRTQQEDSAVYLCASSFDRGVPEAFFGQGTRLTVV.

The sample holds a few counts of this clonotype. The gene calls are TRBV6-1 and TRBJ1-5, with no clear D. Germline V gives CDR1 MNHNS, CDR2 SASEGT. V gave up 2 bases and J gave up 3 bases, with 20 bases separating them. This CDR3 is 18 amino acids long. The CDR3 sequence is CASSEWEGFPGDNQPQHF. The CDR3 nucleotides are TGTGCCAGCAGTGAATGGGAGGGATTCCCCGGAGACAATCAGCCCCAGCATTTT.